One and the same sample provided the 28 T cell receptor beta chains below, sequenced in a study of blood T cell repertoires in COVID-19. TCRdb's table, derived via immunoSEQ multiplex PCR, lists solely in-frame clones and lacks some. The data contain 360,000 or so clones, roughly 87% of them singletons. Sequencing input: PBMCs or T cells enriched from blood (not recorded which). All receptors come from a woman in her forties or fifties who had recovered from COVID-19.

The chain is built from TRBV12-3 or TRBV12-4 and TRBJ2-1; 7 bases agree with TRBD1. V lost 5 bases, J lost 8 bases, and 3 bases stayed unmatched. The CDR3 consists of 12 residues. The CDR3 spells CASSDRVYEQFF. The DNA of the CDR3 is TGTGCCAGCAGTGACAGGGTTTATGAGCAGTTCTTC.

This clone was observed a few times. This sequence joins TRBV12-3 or TRBV12-4 and TRBJ1-2, with D perhaps TRBD1 (6 bases). CDR3 length: 13 amino acids. Between the trimmed V and J ends, which lost 5 bases and 8 bases, there was a span of 15 bases. The CDR3 nucleotides read TGTGCCAGCAGTCCCGACAGGCCAGGAGGCTACACCTTC. As protein: CASSPDRPGGYTF.

The V call is TRBV7-2, the J call TRBJ1-6, with 8 bases lining up with TRBD1. The CDR3 runs to 15 residues. V trimming: 5 bases; J trimming: 3 bases; junction bases outside the gene matches: 3. Germline CDR1 and CDR2: SGHTA and FQGNSA. The CDR3 sequence is CASSTDRDYNSPLHF. CDR3 bases: TGTGCCAGCAGCACGGACAGGGACTATAATTCACCCCTCCACTTT.

The chain links TRBV19 to TRBJ1-6; D gene unclear. The CDR3 spans 17 residues. The V and J ends lost 5 bases and 3 bases respectively, with 17 bases between them. CDR1 and CDR2 (germline): LNHDA, SQIVND (reference sequence). This CDR3 is CASSPQKTRIYNSPLHF. CDR3 in DNA: TGTGCCAGTAGTCCACAAAAGACTCGAATCTATAATTCACCCCTCCACTTT.

This clone showed up just a few times. This chain links TRBV4-2 with TRBJ1-6; 9 nucleotides align to TRBD1. V lost 3 bases and J lost 7; bases outside the gene matches: 4. This CDR3 is built from 15 residues. CDR1 LGHNA and CDR2 YNFKEQ come from the germline V gene. The CDR3 DNA sequence: TGTGCCAGCAGCCAGGCCGGGACAGGGAATTCACCCCTCCACTTT. It encodes CASSQAGTGNSPLHF.

This clone was detected once. The rearrangement links TRBV3-1 (or the pseudogene TRBV3-2) to TRBJ1-1; D may be TRBD1 (6 bases). The CDR3 spans 14 residues. Trimming shortened V by 4 bases and J by 3 bases, and 12 bases separated the two germline ends. The germline gives CDR1 LGHDT, CDR2 YNNKEL (reference sequence). The CDR3 DNA reads as TGTGCCAGCAGCCCTTCAGGGGCTGACACTGAAGCTTTCTTT. Translating it yields CASSPSGADTEAFF.

This chain joins TRBV5-4 and TRBJ2-3, with 9 bases aligning to TRBD1. V trimming: 7 bases; J trimming: 7 bases; junction bases outside the gene matches: 10. The CDR3 extends over 14 amino acids. CDR1 and CDR2 (germline): SGHNT, YYREEE (reference sequence). The DNA of the CDR3 is TGTGCCAGCTCCCGACAGGGGGGCGGGTATACGCAGTATTTT. Its protein product is CASSRQGGGYTQYF.

The chain links TRBV20-1 to TRBJ1-1; D perhaps matches TRBD1 (6 bases). The CDR3 totals 11 residues. Germline CDR1 DFQATT, CDR2 SNEGSKA (reference sequence). The CDR3 region is CSARGDTEAFF. Here the CDR3 DNA reads TGCAGCGCCAGGGGAGACACTGAAGCTTTCTTT.

The chain is built from TRBV5-7 and TRBJ1-2; the D gene is possibly TRBD1 (5 bases). TRBV5-7 is identified as an open reading frame with a role that is uncertain. The CDR3 contains 17 residues. The V end lost 3 bases, the J end lost 0 bases, and 18 bases lay between the germline ends. Written as DNA, the CDR3 is TGTGCCAGCAGCTACCCGGGGGGTGTCTATTCTAACTATGGCTACACCTTC. This sequence encodes CASSYPGGVYSNYGYTF.

The chain is built from TRBV6-2 or TRBV6-3 and TRBJ1-3; D unresolved. The CDR3 loop spans 15 amino acids. Germline lookup yields CDR1 MNHEY and CDR2 SVGEGT. V lost 4 bases and J 1 base, leaving 11 bases between the germline ends. The CDR3 loop is CASSSVGGSGNTIYF. As DNA, the CDR3 is TGTGCCAGCAGTTCGGTCGGAGGATCTGGAAACACCATATATTTT.

The rearrangement joins TRBV27 to TRBJ1-5; 8 bases are a match to TRBD1. CDR1 MNHEY and CDR2 SMNVEV come from the germline V gene (reference sequence). The length of the CDR3 is 15 residues. J was trimmed by 6 bases and V by 8 bases; bases with no gene match: 12. This chain's CDR3 is CASLDDPGGSQPQHF. CDR3 nucleotide sequence: TGTGCCAGCCTAGATGACCCAGGGGGCAGTCAGCCCCAGCATTTT.

The chain couples TRBV12-3 or TRBV12-4 to TRBJ1-1; the D gene is possibly TRBD1 (5 bases). V was clipped by 4 bases and J by 5 bases, with 11 bases between them. The CDR3 has 13 residues. The CDR3 loop is CASSWGFGTEAFF. DNA of the CDR3: TGTGCCAGCAGTTGGGGCTTCGGGACTGAAGCTTTCTTT.

CDR3 sequence reads: CASRREETNYGYTF. The CDR3 DNA reads TGTGCCAGCAGGAGGGAGGAGACTAACTATGGCTACACCTTC. The chain is built from TRBV6-5 and TRBJ1-2; D is uncertain. Germline lookup yields CDR1 MNHEY and CDR2 SVGAGI. V was shortened by 6 bases and J by 0 bases, with 11 bases between the two germline ends. The CDR3 is 14 residues long.

The chain joins TRBV19 to TRBJ1-2, with TRBD1 matching over 9 bases. This CDR3 is built from 17 residues. V shed 1 base and J 8 bases; nucleotides not matched to a gene: 14. Germline V lookup: CDR1 LNHDA, CDR2 SQIVND (reference sequence). In DNA, the CDR3 is TGTGCCAGTAGTATAGCTCGGGGACAGGGCTTCGTCCTAGGCTACACCTTC. Translation gives CASSIARGQGFVLGYTF.

A note on this clone: This same CDR3 is encoded by further DNA sequences in the sample. J is TRBJ1-5 and V is TRBV2, with a possible D match to TRBD1 (5 bases). Germline V gives CDR1 SNHLY, CDR2 FYNNEI. This CDR3 contains 15 residues. V was pared by 5 bases and J by 4 bases, with 15 bases between. The chain's CDR3 is CASSSQGLGNQPQHF. CDR3 coding DNA: TGTGCCAGCAGTTCCCAGGGCCTAGGTAATCAGCCCCAGCATTTT.

A remark on this clone: The same CDR3 arises from other DNA sequences in this sample as well. V and J are TRBV6-1 and TRBJ1-5; D possibly corresponds to TRBD1 (5 bases). With 0 bases removed from V and 2 bases from J, the gap between germline ends came to 8 bases. Germline-derived CDR1 and CDR2 are MNHNS and SASEGT. The CDR3 contains 15 residues. The DNA for the CDR3 is TGTGCCAGCAGTGAAGCGGGGGGGGGCAATCAGCCCCAGCATTTT. Residues: CASSEAGGGNQPQHF.

The chain recombines TRBV3-1 (or the pseudogene TRBV3-2) with TRBJ2-1, with 11 bases that match TRBD2. Germline CDR1 LGHDT, CDR2 YNNKEL (reference sequence). The CDR3 contains 14 residues. V was clipped by 4 bases and J by 9 bases; unmatched bases: 5. The CDR3 protein is CASSLSSGGGEQFF. For the CDR3, the DNA is TGTGCCAGCAGCCTAAGTAGCGGGGGGGGTGAGCAGTTCTTC.

This chain joins TRBV9 and TRBJ1-3; 7 bases are a match to TRBD1. Germline values: CDR1 SGDLS, CDR2 YYNGEE. The CDR3 sequence is 14 residues long. Trimming cost V 8 bases and J 6 bases; bases outside gene matches: 11. DNA for the CDR3: TGTGCCAGTAGTTGGGGGACAGCCTCAAACACCATATATTTT. Encoded protein: CASSWGTASNTIYF. Drawing the rest from reference TRBV9 and TRBJ1-3, the complete variable domain is DSGVTQTPKHLITATGQRVTLRCSPRSGDLSVYWYQQSLDQGLQFLIQYYNGEERAKGNILERFSAQQFPDLHSELNLSSLELGDSALYFCASSWGTASNTIYFGEGSWLTVV.

This clone appeared a single time. The chain employs TRBV10-2 and TRBJ2-7, with D perhaps TRBD2 (6 bases). The CDR3 is 15 residues long. V was shortened by 0 bases and J by 2 bases, with 11 bases between the two germline ends. CDR1 is WSHSY and CDR2 is SAAADI in the germline V gene. Here the CDR3 DNA reads TGCGCCAGCAGTGAGTCGCCAGGGAGGCCCTACGAGCAGTACTTC. This codes for CASSESPGRPYEQYF.

This clone was detected once. The chain links TRBV30 to TRBJ2-1; no clear D gene. This CDR3 comprises 15 residues. Trimming removed 2 bases at V and 2 bases at J, with 13 bases between. Per the germline V gene, CDR1 is GTSNPN and CDR2 is SVGIG (reference sequence). DNA for the CDR3: TGTGCCTGGAGTCTCACTTTCCCTCCCTACAATGAGCAGTTCTTC. Residues: CAWSLTFPPYNEQFF.

This clone appeared a single time. Other DNA sequences in this specimen translate into the identical CDR3. The chain recombines TRBV3-1 (or the pseudogene TRBV3-2) with TRBJ2-3, with TRBD1 matching 9 bases. J was trimmed by 3 bases and V by 6 bases; bases with no gene match: 4. The CDR3 runs to 14 residues. In germline, CDR1 is LGHDT, CDR2 YNNKEL (reference sequence). The CDR3: CASSRQGGTDTQYF. The CDR3 DNA reads TGTGCCAGCAGTAGACAGGGGGGAACAGATACGCAGTATTTT.

The chain joins TRBV6-1 to TRBJ2-2; 9 nucleotides line up with TRBD2. The germline gives CDR1 MNHNS, CDR2 SASEGT. V gave up 2 bases and J gave up 7 bases; unmatched junction bases: 8. The CDR3 covers 16 residues. The CDR3 bases are TGTGCCAGCAGTGAACGAGGAGCGGGAGGAGGCGGGGAGCTGTTTTTT. Translated: CASSERGAGGGGELFF.

The chain employs TRBV4-2 and TRBJ1-5, with D uncertain. The CDR3 has 15 amino acids. Between the trimmed V and J ends, which lost 4 bases and 11 bases, there was a span of 21 bases. CDR1 is LGHNA, CDR2 YNFKEQ, per germline. The CDR3 nucleotides are TGTGCCAGCAGCCCTGGTCAGCAGGTGCATTGGGCCCAGCATTTT. Protein sequence: CASSPGQQVHWAQHF.

The rearrangement uses TRBV7-2 and TRBJ2-7; D not certain. Germline V lookup: CDR1 SGHTA, CDR2 FQGNSA. Trimming took 5 bases from V and 0 from J, leaving 11 bases between them. This CDR3 spans 14 amino acids. The CDR3 loop reads CASSQKRSSYEQYF. The CDR3 DNA sequence: TGTGCCAGCAGCCAAAAAAGGAGCTCCTACGAGCAGTACTTC.

This chain links TRBV7-6 with TRBJ2-3, with 7 bases identical to TRBD1. Trimming cost V 0 bases and J 2 bases; bases outside gene matches: 11. The CDR3 covers 18 residues. Germline loops: CDR1 SGHVS, CDR2 FNYEAQ. The CDR3 is CASSLALRTGKATDTQYF. CDR3 nucleotides: TGTGCCAGCAGCTTAGCCCTAAGGACAGGAAAAGCCACAGATACGCAGTATTTT. Looking up the rest from reference TRBV7-6 and TRBJ2-3 gives the full variable domain: GAGVSQSPRYKVTKRGQDVALRCDPISGHVSLYWYRQALGQGPEFLTYFNYEAQQDKSGLPNDRFSAERPEGSISTLTIQRTEQRDSAMYRCASSLALRTGKATDTQYFGPGTRLTVL.

As to this clone: This specimen includes other DNA sequences encoding the same CDR3. The CDR3 loop is CASSERGYGYTF. The CDR3 bases are TGTGCCAGCAGTGAACGGGGGTATGGCTACACCTTC. The chain combines TRBV6-1 with TRBJ1-2; D possibly corresponds to TRBD1 (5 bases). From germline, CDR1 is MNHNS and CDR2 SASEGT. The CDR3 has 12 amino acids. V was clipped by 2 bases and J by 5 bases, with 6 bases between them.

This sequence joins TRBV11-3 and TRBJ2-1, with 8 positions matching TRBD1. Germline loops: CDR1 SGHNT, CDR2 YENEEA. The J segment lost 4 bases and the V segment lost 4 bases, leaving 3 bases of the junction unmatched. This CDR3 is built from 14 residues. The chain's CDR3 is CASSSRQGYNEQFF. As DNA, the CDR3 is TGTGCCAGCAGCTCACGACAGGGGTACAATGAGCAGTTCTTC. Based on the CDR3 plus reference TRBV11-3 and TRBJ2-1, the full variable domain is EAGVVQSPRYKIIEKKQPVAFWCNPISGHNTLYWYLQNLGQGPELLIRYENEEAVDDSQLPKDRFSAERLKGVDSTLKIQPAELGDSAVYLCASSSRQGYNEQFFGPGTRLTVL.

The chain has TRBV9 and TRBJ2-1; 7 nucleotides agree with TRBD2. Trimming took 2 bases from V and 6 from J; bases not matched to a gene: 11. Germline V gene data show CDR1 as SGDLS and CDR2 as YYNGEE. The CDR3 is 16 residues long. CDR3: CASSVRPGGDINEQFF. In nucleotides, the CDR3 is TGTGCCAGCAGCGTCCGCCCGGGGGGAGACATCAATGAGCAGTTCTTC.